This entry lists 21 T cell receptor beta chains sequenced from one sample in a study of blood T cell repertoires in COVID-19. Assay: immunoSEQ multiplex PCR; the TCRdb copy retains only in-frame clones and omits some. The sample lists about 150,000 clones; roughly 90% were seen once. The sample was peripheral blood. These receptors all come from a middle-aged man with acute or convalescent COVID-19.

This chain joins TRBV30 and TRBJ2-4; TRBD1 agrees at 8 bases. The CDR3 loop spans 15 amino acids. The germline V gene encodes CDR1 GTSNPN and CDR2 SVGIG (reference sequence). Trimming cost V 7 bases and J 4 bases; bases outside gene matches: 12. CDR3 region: CAFTPGGAGKNIQYF. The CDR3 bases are TGTGCCTTTACTCCAGGGGGCGCAGGTAAAAACATTCAGTACTTC.

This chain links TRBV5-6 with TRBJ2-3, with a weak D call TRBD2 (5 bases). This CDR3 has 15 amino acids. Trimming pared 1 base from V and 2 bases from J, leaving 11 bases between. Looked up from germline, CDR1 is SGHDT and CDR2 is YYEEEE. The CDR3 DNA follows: TGTGCCAGCAGCTTGATCGGACTCACCACAGATACGCAGTATTTT. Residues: CASSLIGLTTDTQYF.

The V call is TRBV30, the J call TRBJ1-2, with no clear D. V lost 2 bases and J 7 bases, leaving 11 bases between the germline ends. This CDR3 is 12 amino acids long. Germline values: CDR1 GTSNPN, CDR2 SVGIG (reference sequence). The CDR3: CAWSPANRGYTF. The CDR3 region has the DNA TGTGCCTGGAGTCCCGCTAATCGTGGCTACACCTTC.

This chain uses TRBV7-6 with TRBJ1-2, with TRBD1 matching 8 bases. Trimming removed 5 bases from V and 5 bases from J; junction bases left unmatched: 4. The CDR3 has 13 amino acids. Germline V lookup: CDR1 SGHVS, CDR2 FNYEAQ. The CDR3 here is CASSQGAGYGYTF. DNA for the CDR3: TGTGCCAGCAGCCAGGGGGCGGGGTATGGCTACACCTTC.

The CDR3 is CASGMENQPQHF. In DNA, the CDR3 is TGCGCCAGCGGTATGGAGAATCAGCCCCAGCATTTT. This rearrangement joins TRBV10-2 to TRBJ1-5; D gene unclear. This CDR3 region has 12 residues. Trimming removed 8 bases at V and 4 bases at J, with 9 bases between. Germline V gives CDR1 WSHSY, CDR2 SAAADI.

The CDR3 region has the DNA TGTGCCACCAGTGATTTCCCAGACACGAGATATGGCTACACCTTC. It translates to CATSDFPDTRYGYTF. J is TRBJ1-2 and V is TRBV24-1; D uncertain. Trimming left V 1 base short and J 5 bases short, with 13 bases between. CDR3 length equals 15 residues. CDR1 is KGHDR, CDR2 SFDVKD, per germline.

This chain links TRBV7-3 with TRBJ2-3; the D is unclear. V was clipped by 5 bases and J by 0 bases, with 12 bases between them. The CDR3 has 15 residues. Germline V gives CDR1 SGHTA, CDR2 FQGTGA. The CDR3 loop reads CASSPGALSTDTQYF. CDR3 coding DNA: TGTGCCAGCAGCCCCGGAGCTTTGAGCACAGATACGCAGTATTTT. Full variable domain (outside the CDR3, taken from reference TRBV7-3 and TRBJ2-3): GAGVSQTPSNKVTEKGKYVELRCDPISGHTALYWYRQSLGQGPEFLIYFQGTGAADDSGLPNDRFFAVRPEGSVSTLKIQRTERGDSAVYLCASSPGALSTDTQYFGPGTRLTVL.

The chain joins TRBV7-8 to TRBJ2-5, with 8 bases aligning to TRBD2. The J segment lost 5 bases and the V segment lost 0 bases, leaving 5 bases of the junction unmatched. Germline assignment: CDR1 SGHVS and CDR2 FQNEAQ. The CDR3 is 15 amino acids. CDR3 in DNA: TGTGCCAGCAGCTTAGCTAGCGGGGTTGGGGAGACCCAGTACTTC. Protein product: CASSLASGVGETQYF.

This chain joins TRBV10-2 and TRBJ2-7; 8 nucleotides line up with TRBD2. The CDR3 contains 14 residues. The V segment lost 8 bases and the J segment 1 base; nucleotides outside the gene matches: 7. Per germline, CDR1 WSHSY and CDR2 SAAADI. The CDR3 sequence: CASARLAGSYEQYF. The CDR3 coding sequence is TGCGCCAGCGCGAGGCTAGCGGGTTCCTACGAGCAGTACTTC.

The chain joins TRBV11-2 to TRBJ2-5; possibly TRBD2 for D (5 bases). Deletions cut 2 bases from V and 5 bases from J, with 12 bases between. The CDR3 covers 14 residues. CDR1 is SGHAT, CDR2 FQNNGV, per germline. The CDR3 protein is CASSLSLAIETQYF. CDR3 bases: TGTGCCAGCAGCTTAAGTTTAGCGATCGAGACCCAGTACTTC.

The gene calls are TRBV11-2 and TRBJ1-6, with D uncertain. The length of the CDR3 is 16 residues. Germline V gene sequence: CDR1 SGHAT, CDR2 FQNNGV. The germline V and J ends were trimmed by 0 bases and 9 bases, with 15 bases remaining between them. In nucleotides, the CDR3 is TGTGCCAGCAGCTTAGATCGGGTCAAGGCGGGTTCACCCCTCCACTTT. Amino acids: CASSLDRVKAGSPLHF.

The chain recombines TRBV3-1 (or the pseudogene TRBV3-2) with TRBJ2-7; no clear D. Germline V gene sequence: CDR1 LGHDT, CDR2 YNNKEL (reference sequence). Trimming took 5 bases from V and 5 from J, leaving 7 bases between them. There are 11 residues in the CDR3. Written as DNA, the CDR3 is TGTGCCAGCAGCTTGTTCGACGAGCAGTACTTC. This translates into CASSLFDEQYF.

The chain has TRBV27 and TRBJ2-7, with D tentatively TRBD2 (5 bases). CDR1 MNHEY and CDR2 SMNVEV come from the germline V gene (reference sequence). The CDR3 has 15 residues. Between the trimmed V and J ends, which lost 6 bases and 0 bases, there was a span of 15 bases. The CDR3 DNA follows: TGTGCCAGCAGCCGATCTGGGAGAGCCTCCTACGAGCAGTACTTC. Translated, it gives CASSRSGRASYEQYF.

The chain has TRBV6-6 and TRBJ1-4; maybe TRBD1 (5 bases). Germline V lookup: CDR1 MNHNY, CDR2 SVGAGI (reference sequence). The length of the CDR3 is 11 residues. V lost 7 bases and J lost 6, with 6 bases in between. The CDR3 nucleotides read TGTGCCAGCAAACAGGATGAAAAACTGTTTTTT. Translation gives CASKQDEKLFF.

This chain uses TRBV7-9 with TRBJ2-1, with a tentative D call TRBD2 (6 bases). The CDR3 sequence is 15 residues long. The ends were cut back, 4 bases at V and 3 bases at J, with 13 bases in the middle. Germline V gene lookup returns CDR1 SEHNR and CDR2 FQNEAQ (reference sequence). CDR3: CASSSTGDVYNEQFF. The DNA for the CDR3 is TGTGCCAGCAGCTCAACGGGAGACGTCTACAATGAGCAGTTCTTC.

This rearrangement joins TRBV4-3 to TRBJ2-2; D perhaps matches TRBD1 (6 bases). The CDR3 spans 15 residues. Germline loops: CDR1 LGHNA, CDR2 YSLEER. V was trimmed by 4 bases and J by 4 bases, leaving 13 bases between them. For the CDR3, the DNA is TGCGCCAGCAGCCGCTACAGGGTGAGCACCGGGGAGCTGTTTTTT. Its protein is CASSRYRVSTGELFF.

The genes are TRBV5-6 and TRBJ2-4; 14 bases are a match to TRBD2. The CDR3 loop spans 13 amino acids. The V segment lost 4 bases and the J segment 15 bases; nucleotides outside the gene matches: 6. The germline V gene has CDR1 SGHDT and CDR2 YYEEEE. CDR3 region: CASSGGTSGSGYF. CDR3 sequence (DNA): TGTGCCAGCAGCGGGGGGACTAGCGGGAGCGGGTACTTC.

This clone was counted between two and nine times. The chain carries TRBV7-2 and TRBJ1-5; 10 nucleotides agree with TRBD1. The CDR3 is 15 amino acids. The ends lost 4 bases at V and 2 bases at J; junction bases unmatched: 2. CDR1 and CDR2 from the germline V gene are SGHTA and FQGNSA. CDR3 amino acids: CASSWTGGGNQPQHF. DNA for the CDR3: TGTGCCAGCAGCTGGACAGGGGGTGGCAATCAGCCCCAGCATTTT.

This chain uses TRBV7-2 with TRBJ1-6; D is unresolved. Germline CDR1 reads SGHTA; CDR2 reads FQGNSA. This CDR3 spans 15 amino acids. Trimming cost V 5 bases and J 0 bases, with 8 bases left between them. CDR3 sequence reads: CASSQQSSYNSPLHF. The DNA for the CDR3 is TGTGCCAGCAGCCAACAGAGCTCCTATAATTCACCCCTCCACTTT.

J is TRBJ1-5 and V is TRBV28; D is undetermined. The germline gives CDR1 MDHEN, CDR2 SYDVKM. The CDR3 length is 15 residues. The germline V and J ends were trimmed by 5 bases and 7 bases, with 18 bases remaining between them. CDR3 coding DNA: TGTGCCAGCAGTGCCAGGAAGGGAGGTCGCCAGCCCCAGCATTTT. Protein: CASSARKGGRQPQHF.

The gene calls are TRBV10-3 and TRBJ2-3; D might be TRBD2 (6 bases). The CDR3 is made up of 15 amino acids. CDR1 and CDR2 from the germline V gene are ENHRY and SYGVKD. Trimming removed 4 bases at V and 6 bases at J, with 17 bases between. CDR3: CAISGGDSALDTQYF. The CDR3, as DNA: TGTGCCATCAGTGGGGGGGACTCGGCATTGGATACGCAGTATTTT.